This is a list of T cell receptor beta chains from one sample in a study of OX40 agonist ivuxolimab in advanced cancers. TCRdb's table, derived via immunoSEQ multiplex PCR, lists solely in-frame clones and lacks some. The top ten clones hold about 22% of a sample with about 32,000 clones, roughly 81% of them seen once. Source: CD4+ or CD8+ T cells sorted from blood, taken in a trial of the OX40 agonist ivuxolimab. Receptors were obtained from an adult with an advanced solid tumor such as melanoma, head and neck, liver or kidney cancer. Both conserved end residues are part of each CDR3. Fields, in order: CDR3 length, J gene, V gene, D gene, clone size, CDR3 protein, CDR3 DNA. D genes are given only for firm matches. The size field is filled for only some rows; it gives once, few, many or a size class.

length: 14
J: TRBJ2-1
V: TRBV21-1
D: .
size: .
CDR3: CASSNRDSVNEQFF
DNA: TGTGCCAGCAGCAACCGGGACAGCGTCAATGAGCAGTTCTTC

length: 13
J: TRBJ2-3
V: TRBV4-2
D: .
size: few
CDR3: CASSQHAGDTQYF
DNA: TGTGCCAGCAGCCAACATGCCGGGGATACGCAGTATTTT

length: 16
J: TRBJ1-1
V: TRBV5-4
D: .
size: .
CDR3: CASSGSTGTKNTEAFF
DNA: TGTGCCAGCAGCGGATCCACCGGGACAAAGAACACTGAAGCTTTCTTT

length: 15
J: TRBJ2-7
V: TRBV6-5
D: TRBD1
size: .
CDR3: CASSPPGTGFAEQYF
DNA: TGTGCCAGCAGTCCCCCCGGGACAGGGTTCGCCGAGCAGTACTTC

length: 12
J: TRBJ2-7
V: TRBV15
D: .
size: .
CDR3: CATSLTGEGQYF
DNA: TGTGCCACCAGCTTGACAGGGGAGGGTCAGTACTTC

length: 16
J: TRBJ2-7
V: TRBV4-2
D: TRBD2
size: .
CDR3: CASSQPQRGVSYEQYF
DNA: TGTGCCAGCAGCCAGCCCCAGCGGGGGGTCTCCTACGAGCAGTACTTC

length: 14
J: TRBJ2-2
V: TRBV2
D: TRBD2
size: .
CDR3: CASRGTSNTGELFF
DNA: TGTGCCAGCAGGGGGACTAGCAACACCGGGGAGCTGTTTTTT

length: 12
J: TRBJ2-3
V: TRBV5-5
D: .
size: once
CDR3: CASSSSTDTQYF
DNA: TGTGCCAGCAGCTCAAGCACAGATACGCAGTATTTT

length: 16
J: TRBJ2-1
V: TRBV19
D: TRBD2
size: .
CDR3: CASSRLAGGNYNEQFF
DNA: TGTGCCAGTAGCCGACTAGCGGGGGGCAACTACAATGAGCAGTTCTTC

length: 16
J: TRBJ1-1
V: TRBV4-3
D: .
size: .
CDR3: CASSQGVNRENTEAFF
DNA: TGCGCCAGCAGCCAAGGAGTTAACAGGGAGAACACTGAAGCTTTCTTT

length: 14
J: TRBJ1-1
V: TRBV9
D: .
size: .
CDR3: CASSVVLTAPEAFF
DNA: TGTGCCAGCAGCGTAGTTTTGACAGCCCCTGAAGCTTTCTTT

length: 15
J: TRBJ1-5
V: TRBV11-2
D: .
size: .
CDR3: CASSRDGTINQPQHF
DNA: TGTGCCAGCAGCCGGGACGGAACAATCAATCAGCCCCAGCATTTT

length: 15
J: TRBJ2-1
V: TRBV11-2
D: TRBD1
size: .
CDR3: CASSQRQGDYNEQFF
DNA: TGTGCCAGCAGCCAAAGACAGGGTGACTACAATGAGCAGTTCTTC

length: 14
J: TRBJ1-6
V: TRBV6-5
D: TRBD1
size: once
CDR3: CASSFDRGQSPLHF
DNA: TGTGCCAGCAGTTTCGACAGGGGGCAATCACCCCTCCACTTT

length: 12
J: TRBJ2-7
V: TRBV6-6
D: .
size: .
CDR3: CATSDWAYEQYF
DNA: TGTGCCACCTCGGACTGGGCCTACGAGCAGTACTTC

length: 13
J: TRBJ1-5
V: TRBV30
D: .
size: .
CDR3: CAWVSELGQPQHF
DNA: TGTGCCTGGGTCTCGGAGTTGGGGCAGCCCCAGCATTTT

length: 17
J: TRBJ2-3
V: TRBV5-1
D: TRBD2
size: .
CDR3: CASSQTLAGDGTDTQYF
DNA: TGCGCCAGCAGCCAGACGTTAGCGGGAGATGGCACAGATACGCAGTATTTT

length: 17
J: TRBJ1-4
V: TRBV28
D: TRBD1
size: .
CDR3: CASSSYGQGTTNEKLFF
DNA: TGTGCCAGCAGTTCCTACGGACAGGGGACAACTAATGAAAAACTGTTTTTT

length: 16
J: TRBJ2-3
V: TRBV7-3
D: .
size: .
CDR3: CASSPTRLTEGDTQYF
DNA: TGTGCCAGCAGCCCCACCCGACTTACCGAGGGAGATACGCAGTATTTT

length: 14
J: TRBJ2-2
V: TRBV7-3
D: .
size: .
CDR3: CASSLQRGTGELFF
DNA: TGTGCCAGCAGCTTACAACGGGGCACCGGGGAGCTGTTTTTT

length: 13
J: TRBJ2-6
V: TRBV2
D: TRBD1
size: .
CDR3: CASGEQGANLLTF
DNA: TGTGCCAGCGGGGAACAGGGGGCGAACCTTCTAACTTTC

length: 15
J: TRBJ2-6
V: TRBV11-2
D: .
size: once
CDR3: CASSFEGLGANVLTF
DNA: TGTGCCAGCAGCTTTGAGGGACTTGGGGCCAACGTCCTGACTTTC

length: 15
J: TRBJ2-2
V: TRBV30
D: .
size: .
CDR3: CAWSVPGLNTGELFF
DNA: TGTGCCTGGAGTGTACCAGGACTGAACACCGGGGAGCTGTTTTTT

length: 13
J: TRBJ2-5
V: TRBV18
D: .
size: .
CDR3: CASSPRLQETQYF
DNA: TGTGCCAGCTCACCACGGCTTCAAGAGACCCAGTACTTC

length: 12
J: TRBJ1-1
V: TRBV6-5
D: .
size: once
CDR3: CASSYGGWGAFF
DNA: TGTGCCAGCAGTTACGGGGGATGGGGAGCTTTCTTT

length: 17
J: TRBJ2-3
V: TRBV7-8
D: .
size: .
CDR3: CASSLDGGFFSTDTQYF
DNA: TGTGCCAGCAGCTTAGATGGGGGCTTCTTTAGCACAGATACGCAGTATTTT

length: 13
J: TRBJ1-1
V: TRBV5-1
D: .
size: .
CDR3: CASSQDMNTEAFF
DNA: TGCGCCAGCAGCCAGGACATGAACACTGAAGCTTTCTTT

length: 13
J: TRBJ1-1
V: TRBV18
D: .
size: .
CDR3: CASSPQRGTEAFF
DNA: TGTGCCAGCTCACCACAAAGGGGCACTGAAGCTTTCTTT

length: 16
J: TRBJ1-2
V: TRBV28
D: TRBD1
size: .
CDR3: CASSRDRGLSNYGYTF
DNA: TGTGCCAGCAGTCGGGACAGGGGCCTCTCTAACTATGGCTACACCTTC

length: 16
J: TRBJ1-1
V: TRBV19
D: TRBD1
size: .
CDR3: CASSPRDRGLFTEAFF
DNA: TGTGCCAGTAGTCCGAGGGACAGGGGTTTATTCACTGAAGCTTTCTTT

length: 14
J: TRBJ2-5
V: TRBV6-5
D: .
size: .
CDR3: CASRYQGTLETQYF
DNA: TGTGCCAGCAGGTACCAGGGAACCTTGGAGACCCAGTACTTC

length: 15
J: TRBJ2-2
V: TRBV6-6
D: TRBD2
size: once
CDR3: CASSWSGRNTGELFF
DNA: TGTGCCAGCAGCTGGAGCGGGAGAAACACCGGGGAGCTGTTTTTT

length: 15
J: TRBJ2-1
V: TRBV18
D: TRBD2
size: .
CDR3: CASSPGLAGYNEQFF
DNA: TGTGCCAGCTCACCAGGACTAGCGGGTTACAATGAGCAGTTCTTC

length: 14
J: TRBJ2-4
V: TRBV6-4
D: .
size: .
CDR3: CASSESGGKNIQYF
DNA: TGTGCCAGCAGTGAGTCGGGTGGCAAAAACATTCAGTACTTC

length: 17
J: TRBJ2-2
V: TRBV27
D: TRBD1
size: .
CDR3: CASRSRADRVFDGELFF
DNA: TGTGCCAGCAGGTCTCGGGCGGACAGGGTCTTTGACGGGGAGCTGTTTTTT

length: 13
J: TRBJ2-5
V: TRBV29-1
D: .
size: .
CDR3: CSVEERVEETQYF
DNA: TGCAGCGTTGAAGAACGGGTTGAAGAGACCCAGTACTTC

length: 12
J: TRBJ2-7
V: TRBV18
D: .
size: .
CDR3: CASSSTPIEQYF
DNA: TGTGCCAGCTCCTCAACCCCCATCGAGCAGTACTTC

length: 13
J: TRBJ1-2
V: TRBV9
D: .
size: .
CDR3: CASRWGTHYGYTF
DNA: TGTGCCAGCAGATGGGGCACGCACTATGGCTACACCTTC

length: 13
J: TRBJ1-4
V: TRBV18
D: .
size: .
CDR3: CASSPSYNEKLFF
DNA: TGTGCCAGCTCACCTTCTTATAATGAAAAACTGTTTTTT

length: 11
J: TRBJ2-7
V: TRBV28
D: .
size: once
CDR3: CASSLKYEQYF
DNA: TGTGCCAGCAGTTTAAAGTACGAGCAGTACTTC

length: 16
J: TRBJ2-1
V: TRBV6-6
D: TRBD2
size: .
CDR3: CASSYSMGGSGNEQFF
DNA: TGTGCCAGCAGTTACTCGATGGGCGGGAGTGGGAATGAGCAGTTCTTC

length: 13
J: TRBJ1-2
V: TRBV9
D: TRBD1
size: .
CDR3: CASSVDRNRGYTF
DNA: TGTGCCAGCAGCGTGGACAGGAATAGAGGCTACACCTTC

length: 15
J: TRBJ2-2
V: TRBV27
D: .
size: .
CDR3: CASSLTRLVTGELFF
DNA: TGTGCCAGCAGTCTCACTCGACTAGTTACCGGGGAGCTGTTTTTT

length: 12
J: TRBJ1-3
V: TRBV29-1
D: .
size: .
CDR3: CSVRGIRNTIYF
DNA: TGCAGCGTTAGGGGGATCCGGAACACCATATATTTT

length: 13
J: TRBJ1-2
V: TRBV6-6
D: .
size: .
CDR3: CASSYSGADGYTF
DNA: TGTGCCAGCAGTTACTCAGGGGCCGATGGCTACACCTTC

length: 16
J: TRBJ2-3
V: TRBV19
D: .
size: .
CDR3: CASSISLATSTDTQYF
DNA: TGTGCCAGTAGTATTAGCCTAGCGACTAGCACAGATACGCAGTATTTT

length: 14
J: TRBJ1-2
V: TRBV28
D: .
size: .
CDR3: CASSLRQGRYGYTF
DNA: TGTGCCAGCAGTTTACGGCAGGGGCGATATGGCTACACCTTC

length: 13
J: TRBJ1-4
V: TRBV7-2
D: .
size: .
CDR3: CASSFGAVEKLFF
DNA: TGTGCCAGCAGCTTCGGGGCAGTTGAAAAACTGTTTTTT

length: 14
J: TRBJ1-1
V: TRBV5-1
D: .
size: once
CDR3: CASSLAGGGTEAFF
DNA: TGCGCCAGCAGCTTGGCGGGGGGTGGTACTGAAGCTTTCTTT

length: 17
J: TRBJ2-3
V: TRBV28
D: TRBD2
size: .
CDR3: CASSPGTSGVRTDTQYF
DNA: TGTGCCAGCAGTCCCGGGACTAGCGGGGTTCGCACAGATACGCAGTATTTT

length: 17
J: TRBJ2-2
V: TRBV7-9
D: .
size: .
CDR3: CASSWSRQRPNTGELFF
DNA: TGTGCCAGCAGCTGGTCGCGACAGAGGCCTAACACCGGGGAGCTGTTTTTT

length: 12
J: TRBJ2-5
V: TRBV11-3
D: .
size: .
CDR3: CASSLDRETQYF
DNA: TGTGCCAGCAGCTTAGATCGGGAGACCCAGTACTTC

length: 15
J: TRBJ1-5
V: TRBV7-2
D: TRBD1
size: .
CDR3: CASSLAGDRDQPQHF
DNA: TGTGCCAGCAGCTTAGCTGGGGACAGGGACCAGCCCCAGCATTTT

length: 14
J: TRBJ2-7
V: TRBV6-5
D: TRBD1
size: .
CDR3: CASRIQGYLYEQYF
DNA: TGTGCCAGCAGGATACAGGGGTATCTCTACGAGCAGTACTTC